The rows below give T cell receptor beta chains drawn from one sample of a study of response to subunit inactivated influenza vaccine. TCRdb redid the calling of the RT-PCR reads with MiXCR, one entry per CDR3 protein. The sample includes roughly 460,000 distinct CDR3 sequences, roughly 11% of them seen just once. The source was PBMCs from blood, collected about 40 days after vaccination. The source of these receptors is a man in his fifties who received an inactivated influenza vaccine. CDR3s include the opening cysteine and the closing phenylalanine or tryptophan. The D gene is left open where the match is weak. A clone size is listed for some rows: how often the clone was seen (once, few, many), or a class if it is expanded.

CDR3 DNA | CDR3 protein | J gene | clone size | D gene | V gene
TGCAGTGCTAGAGGGGGAGGGGAGCGCACTGAAGCTTTCTTT | CSARGGGERTEAFF | TRBJ1-1 | many | NA | TRBV20-1
TGTGCCAGCAGTTTAGGCCTTAACGGGGCGACCCAGTACTTC | CASSLGLNGATQYF | TRBJ2-5 | few | NA | TRBV12-3/TRBV12-4
TGCAGCGTTCGACTAGCGGGGGTCTACGAGCAGTACTTC | CSVRLAGVYEQYF | TRBJ2-7 | few | TRBD2 | TRBV29-1
TGTGCCAGCAGGGCAGGGGGCGAATCACCCCTCCACTTT | CASRAGGESPLHF | TRBJ1-6 | few | TRBD1 | TRBV6-1
TGTGCCAGCAGTTTAACCAGGGGATTCGGGGAGCTGTTTTTT | CASSLTRGFGELFF | TRBJ2-2 | few | NA | TRBV12-3/TRBV12-4
TGTGCCAGCAGCCCTACGGGACAGGGGGAGGCCTACAATGAGCAGTTCTTC | CASSPTGQGEAYNEQFF | TRBJ2-1 | NA | TRBD1 | TRBV7-9
TGCGCCAGCAGCTTGATAACAGCAGATACGCAGTATTTT | CASSLITADTQYF | TRBJ2-3 | many | NA | TRBV5-1
TGCGCCAGCAGCCAGGGACGTGGCAATCAGCCCCAGCATTTT | CASSQGRGNQPQHF | TRBJ1-5 | many | NA | TRBV4-1
TGCGCCAGCAGCCAGGCGGGCAAGAGGAGCTATGGCTACACCTTC | CASSQAGKRSYGYTF | TRBJ1-2 | many | NA | TRBV4-3
TGTGCCAGCAGTTTAAGACAGCACACCGGGGAGCTGTTTTTT | CASSLRQHTGELFF | TRBJ2-2 | once | NA | TRBV28
TGCGCCAGCAGCCAAGGGTACCAGGGGGCGGGGGAGCAGTTCTTC | CASSQGYQGAGEQFF | TRBJ2-1 | NA | TRBD1 | TRBV4-3
TGCGCCAGCAGCGCTCCACCGGGACGTAACGTCGGGGAGCTGTTTTTT | CASSAPPGRNVGELFF | TRBJ2-2 | few | NA | TRBV5-1
TGTGCCAGCAGGGTCGAGAGGGGCGGGGAGCTGTTTTTT | CASRVERGGELFF | TRBJ2-2 | NA | NA | TRBV2
TGTGCCAGCAGCGAGAACCCCGACAGGGTTAGCTCCTACGAGCAGTACTTC | CASSENPDRVSSYEQYF | TRBJ2-7 | few | TRBD1 | TRBV9
TGTGCCAGCAGTGAAGGGTACACCGGGGAGCTGTTTTTT | CASSEGYTGELFF | TRBJ2-2 | NA | NA | TRBV2
TGTGCCAGCAGCCCAAACCGGGACGTCTTGAGCTACACCTTC | CASSPNRDVLSYTF | TRBJ1-2 | many | NA | TRBV6-1
TGCGCCAGCAGCAGCCTGACAGATAACACTGAAGCTTTCTTT | CASSSLTDNTEAFF | TRBJ1-1 | NA | NA | TRBV5-1
TGCGCCAGCAGCTCTACAGGGTACTATGGCTACACCTTC | CASSSTGYYGYTF | TRBJ1-2 | few | NA | TRBV5-1
TGCAGCGTTGAGAGGACAGCATCCCATGAGCAGTTCTTC | CSVERTASHEQFF | TRBJ2-1 | few | NA | TRBV29-1
TGTGCCAGCAGCGTCCGGTTGAACAATGAGCAGTTCTTC | CASSVRLNNEQFF | TRBJ2-1 | NA | NA | TRBV9
TGCAGTGCTAGAGATAAAAACCCTCACTTATACACCTTC | CSARDKNPHLYTF | TRBJ1-2 | NA | NA | TRBV20-1
TGTGCCAGCAGCTTAAACAGGGACATTCAGTACTTC | CASSLNRDIQYF | TRBJ2-4 | NA | NA | TRBV7-9
TGTGCCAGCAGCTATACCACAGGGGGCCCCTACGAGCAGTACTTC | CASSYTTGGPYEQYF | TRBJ2-7 | few | TRBD1 | TRBV5-5
TGCGCCAGCAGCTTGGCTCCCAACGAACAGCCCCAGCATTTT | CASSLAPNEQPQHF | TRBJ1-5 | few | NA | TRBV5-1
TGTGCCAGCACTCCGGGACGCCCGAACACTGAAGCTTTCTTT | CASTPGRPNTEAFF | TRBJ1-1 | NA | NA | TRBV25-1
TGTGCCAGCAGCAACCGGAATGAGCAGTTCTTC | CASSNRNEQFF | TRBJ2-1 | NA | NA | TRBV7-2
TGTGCCTGTCGGTCTGGCGTTGGTCAGCCCCAGCATTTT | CACRSGVGQPQHF | TRBJ1-5 | many | NA | TRBV6-1
TGCGCCAGCAGCTTGGCAGAACGCACTGAAGCTTTCTTT | CASSLAERTEAFF | TRBJ1-1 | many | NA | TRBV5-1
TGCGCCAGCAGCACACTAGCGGGAGAAAATAATGAGCAGTTCTTC | CASSTLAGENNEQFF | TRBJ2-1 | NA | TRBD2 | TRBV5-1
TGCGCCAGCAGCCAGGACACCTTCAACTATGGCTACACCTTC | CASSQDTFNYGYTF | TRBJ1-2 | NA | NA | TRBV4-3
TGCGCCAGCAGCCAAAGCGGAGGGAATGGTGGTGAGCAGTTCTTC | CASSQSGGNGGEQFF | TRBJ2-1 | NA | NA | TRBV4-3
TGTGCCAGCACCGGAGGGGCCGGATGGGGAAACACCATATATTTT | CASTGGAGWGNTIYF | TRBJ1-3 | NA | NA | TRBV12-3/TRBV12-4
TGCAGCGTTGATCCCACCGGGGACACCGCCTACAATGAGCAGTTCTTC | CSVDPTGDTAYNEQFF | TRBJ2-1 | NA | NA | TRBV29-1
TGTGCCAGCAGCTGGGGGACAGGGACGAACACCGGGGAGCTGTTTTTT | CASSWGTGTNTGELFF | TRBJ2-2 | few | TRBD1 | TRBV5-6
TGTGCCAGCAGTTACGACTGGACAGGGAGTTACGAGCAGTACTTC | CASSYDWTGSYEQYF | TRBJ2-7 | many | TRBD1 | TRBV6-5
TGTGCCAGCAGCCAAGCGGGAACCTCCTACGAGCAGTACTTC | CASSQAGTSYEQYF | TRBJ2-7 | NA | NA | TRBV3-1
TGTGCCAGCAGCCCCGACAGGGCCCATTCCTACAATGAGCAGTTCTTC | CASSPDRAHSYNEQFF | TRBJ2-1 | few | TRBD1 | TRBV7-2